This T cell receptor beta chain was captured in a study of graft-versus-host responses after intestinal transplantation. The CDR3 loop spans 14 amino acids. The V segment lost 6 bases and the J segment 3 bases; nucleotides outside the gene matches: 7. The germline CDR1 and CDR2 sequences are SGHTA and FQGNSA. Worth noting for this clone: Its antigen remains unknown.

Generated by immunoSEQ multiplex PCR, the TCRdb table keeps only in-frame clones and is missing some. The sample consists of some 81,000 clones, roughly nine tenths of them appearing once. The receptor's source is a human donor who received an intestinal transplant. Material: unstimulated CD4+ T cells sorted from spleen or lymph node cells, obtained before intestinal transplant. The V and J genes are TRBV7-2 and TRBJ2-5; TRBD2 aligns across 7 bases. In DNA form, the CDR3 reads TGTGCCAGCAGTACAGGACTAGTAAAAGAGACCCAGTACTTC. Residues: CASSTGLVKETQYF.